These 21 T cell receptor beta chains share one sample of origin, sequenced in a study of cytotoxic CD8 clonotypes in ibrutinib-treated CLL. Assay: immunoSEQ multiplex PCR; the TCRdb copy retains only in-frame clones and omits some. The data show some 200,000 clones, approximately 79% seen once. Sequences were derived from PBMCs, sampled after 12 months of ibrutinib treatment. All receptors come from a human donor with chronic lymphocytic leukemia.

This chain joins TRBV29-1 and TRBJ2-5; 13 nucleotides match TRBD2. From germline, CDR1 is SQVTM and CDR2 ANQGSEA. The CDR3 contains 15 residues. J gave up 5 bases and V 6 bases, and 9 bases lay outside the gene matches. Here the CDR3 reads CSVSGLAGAGETQYF. The CDR3 bases are TGCAGCGTATCCGGACTAGCGGGGGCCGGGGAGACCCAGTACTTC.

The gene calls are TRBV2 and TRBJ1-2, with a possible D match to TRBD1 (6 bases). Between the trimmed V and J ends, which lost 6 bases and 4 bases, there was a span of 18 bases. The CDR3 is made up of 15 amino acids. In germline, CDR1 is SNHLY, CDR2 FYNNEI. As DNA, the CDR3 is TGTGCCAGCAGGGACCCTGCGGGGGCTCGCTATGGCTACACCTTC. The encoded protein is CASRDPAGARYGYTF.

This clone appeared a single time. The rearrangement links TRBV6-6 to TRBJ1-6; D is undetermined. This CDR3 comprises 15 residues. Germline V CDR1 and CDR2: MNHNY, SVGAGI (reference sequence). Trimming took off 2 bases at V and 2 bases at J, with 7 bases between the two ends. CDR3 DNA sequence: TGTGCCAGCAGTTACAAGGGTCCCTATAATTCACCCCTCCACTTT. This codes for CASSYKGPYNSPLHF.

This chain connects TRBV5-1 to TRBJ2-3; 7 bases align to TRBD1. V was clipped by 4 bases and J by 1 base; unmatched bases: 6. The CDR3 is 15 amino acids. Germline assignment: CDR1 SGHRS and CDR2 YFSETQ. The CDR3 DNA follows: TGCGCCAGCAGCCGTATGACAGGGCGCACAGATACGCAGTATTTT. Protein: CASSRMTGRTDTQYF.

This chain links TRBV7-9 with TRBJ1-2; D gene uncertain. The CDR3 has 15 residues. Germline V lookup: CDR1 SEHNR, CDR2 FQNEAQ (reference sequence). Trimming removed 1 base from V and 4 bases from J, with 13 bases in between. The CDR3 region is CASSLVAPELYGYTF. The CDR3 nucleotides read TGTGCCAGCAGCTTAGTGGCTCCCGAACTCTATGGCTACACCTTC.

This clone appeared a few times. The chain couples TRBV7-6 to TRBJ2-7, with D maybe TRBD1 (6 bases). The CDR3 covers 13 residues. Germline values: CDR1 SGHVS, CDR2 FNYEAQ. V was clipped by 2 bases and J by 2 bases, with 7 bases between them. The CDR3 spells CASSLQGPYEQYF. For the CDR3, the DNA is TGTGCCAGCAGCTTACAGGGGCCCTACGAGCAGTACTTC.

Only a few counts were recorded for this clone. The chain is built from TRBV19 and TRBJ1-4, with D unresolved. Trimming left V 3 bases short and J 8 bases short, with 13 bases between. CDR1 is LNHDA, CDR2 SQIVND, per germline (reference sequence). The CDR3 is 14 amino acids. CDR3 sequence reads: CASSIGGSYEKLFF. The CDR3 nucleotides read TGTGCCAGTAGTATCGGAGGGAGTTACGAAAAACTGTTTTTT.

This chain uses TRBV6-1 with TRBJ2-1; 9 positions agree with TRBD2. V was clipped by 6 bases and J by 4 bases; unmatched bases: 4. From germline, CDR1 is MNHNS and CDR2 SASEGT. The CDR3 totals 14 residues. CDR3 loop: CASSGAGGYNEQFF. The CDR3 DNA is TGTGCCAGCAGCGGAGCGGGAGGTTACAATGAGCAGTTCTTC.

The chain uses TRBV14 and TRBJ2-7; 8 bases are shared with TRBD2. Germline lookup yields CDR1 SGHDN and CDR2 FVKESK. The CDR3 totals 15 residues. J was trimmed by 2 bases and V by 4 bases; bases with no gene match: 7. The CDR3 DNA reads TGTGCCAGCAGCCTCATAGCGGGGAACCCCTACGAGCAGTACTTC. Residues: CASSLIAGNPYEQYF.

The rearrangement joins TRBV19 to TRBJ2-1, with unresolved D. The CDR3 extends over 12 amino acids. Germline V CDR1 and CDR2: LNHDA, SQIVND (reference sequence). Trimming cost V 5 bases and J 8 bases, with 10 bases left between them. This CDR3 reads CASSWGFYEQFF. In nucleotides, the CDR3 is TGTGCCAGTAGTTGGGGTTTCTATGAGCAGTTCTTC. Looking up the rest from reference TRBV19 and TRBJ2-1 gives the full variable domain: DGGITQSPKYLFRKEGQNVTLSCEQNLNHDAMYWYRQDPGQGLRLIYYSQIVNDFQKGDIAEGYSVSREKKESFPLTVTSAQKNPTAFYLCASSWGFYEQFFGPGTRLTVL.

This clone was observed a handful of times. The rearrangement joins TRBV5-1 to TRBJ2-7; the match to TRBD2 covers 14 bases. V shed 4 bases, J shed 3 bases, and the junction held 18 bases outside the gene matches. The CDR3 consists of 20 residues. Germline V gene lookup returns CDR1 SGHRS and CDR2 YFSETQ. This CDR3 reads CASSPMGLAGVVVGGYEQYF. The CDR3 DNA sequence: TGCGCCAGCAGCCCAATGGGACTAGCGGGAGTAGTTGTGGGGGGCTACGAGCAGTACTTC.

The chain carries TRBV4-1 and TRBJ2-7; the match to TRBD1 covers 8 bases. The CDR3 is made up of 11 amino acids. V was pared by 6 bases and J by 6 bases, with 1 base of the junction left unmatched. Germline V lookup: CDR1 MGHRA, CDR2 YSYEKL. DNA for the CDR3: TGCGCCAGCAGACAGGGGGGCGAGCAGTACTTC. It translates to CASRQGGEQYF.

J is TRBJ1-1 and V is TRBV27; TRBD1 aligns across 8 bases. Trimming removed 2 bases from V and 11 bases from J; junction bases left unmatched: 7. From germline, CDR1 is MNHEY and CDR2 SMNVEV (reference sequence). CDR3 length equals 13 residues. The CDR3 DNA is TGTGCCAGCAGTTTAGGCCCAGGGGGCGTCGCTTTCTTT. It yields the protein CASSLGPGGVAFF.

The V and J genes are TRBV5-4 and TRBJ1-3; no reliable D call. This CDR3 spans 14 amino acids. Trimming cost V 9 bases and J 0 bases, with 13 bases left between them. Germline assignment: CDR1 SGHNT and CDR2 YYREEE (reference sequence). The CDR3 nucleotides are TGTGCCACCCACTCAGGCACCTCTGGAAACACCATATATTTT. This encodes CATHSGTSGNTIYF.

The CDR3 here is CASRTTSGRAGEQFF. The CDR3 DNA reads as TGTGCCAGCAGGACTACTAGCGGGAGGGCCGGTGAGCAGTTCTTC. The rearrangement joins TRBV6-5 to TRBJ2-1; 13 bases fit TRBD2. The CDR3 covers 15 residues. The germline V gene encodes CDR1 MNHEY and CDR2 SVGAGI. With 6 bases clipped from V and 9 bases from J, the junction kept 8 bases outside the gene matches.

A word on this clone: At the DNA level, this CDR3 is encoded by other sequences in the same sample as well. V usage is TRBV15 and J usage is TRBJ2-3; 10 bases match TRBD1. CDR1 LNHNV and CDR2 YYDKDF come from the germline V gene (reference sequence). V gave up 3 bases and J gave up 0 bases; unmatched junction bases: 0. The CDR3 sequence is 15 residues long. Here the CDR3 reads CATSRGQGSTDTQYF. The CDR3 DNA follows: TGTGCCACCAGCAGGGGACAGGGGAGCACAGATACGCAGTATTTT. Together with reference TRBV15 and TRBJ2-3, the CDR3 gives the full variable domain: DAMVIQNPRYQVTQFGKPVTLSCSQTLNHNVMYWYQQKSSQAPKLLFHYYDKDFNNEADTPDNFQSRRPNTSFCFLDIRSPGLGDTAMYLCATSRGQGSTDTQYFGPGTRLTVL.

This chain joins TRBV13 and TRBJ2-5; 10 bases fit TRBD2. This CDR3 spans 16 amino acids. Germline V CDR1 and CDR2: PRHDT, FYEKMQ (reference sequence). With 4 bases clipped from V and 0 bases from J, the junction kept 5 bases outside the gene matches. The CDR3 region is CASSSSSGGYQETQYF. The CDR3, as DNA: TGTGCCAGCAGCTCCTCTAGCGGGGGCTACCAAGAGACCCAGTACTTC.

This clone was observed a single time. This chain joins TRBV5-4 and TRBJ2-2; D not certain. Trimming stripped 2 bases from V and 5 bases from J, with 13 bases between. Germline CDR1 reads SGHNT; CDR2 reads YYREEE (reference sequence). CDR3 size: 15 residues. This CDR3 is CASSFRSSLTGELFF. CDR3 nucleotides: TGTGCCAGCAGCTTTCGTAGTTCCTTAACCGGGGAGCTGTTTTTT.

CDR3 in amino acids: CASSTAGLTPRSGTEAFF. In DNA, the CDR3 is TGTGCCAGTAGTACCGCCGGGTTGACACCCCGGTCGGGGACTGAAGCTTTCTTT. This chain uses TRBV19 with TRBJ1-1; D unresolved. V lost 4 bases to trimming and J lost 5 bases, with 26 bases between them. The CDR3 covers 18 residues. Germline V gene sequence: CDR1 LNHDA, CDR2 SQIVND (reference sequence).

The chain recombines TRBV7-9 with TRBJ2-5; TRBD2 is a possible D gene (5 bases). The CDR3 contains 15 residues. The germline gives CDR1 SEHNR, CDR2 FQNEAQ (reference sequence). Trimming left V 0 bases short and J 2 bases short, with 10 bases between. CDR3 DNA: TGTGCCAGCAGCTTAGCGAGGGCAGCGCAAGAGACCCAGTACTTC. Amino acid sequence: CASSLARAAQETQYF.

The V call is TRBV2, the J call TRBJ2-2; D may correspond to TRBD1 or TRBD2 (5 bases each). The germline V gene has CDR1 SNHLY and CDR2 FYNNEI. V lost 7 bases and J lost 5, with 17 bases in between. The CDR3 contains 15 residues. This chain's CDR3 is CASKEAPAGTGELFF. In DNA, the CDR3 is TGTGCCAGCAAGGAGGCACCGGCAGGGACCGGGGAGCTGTTTTTT.